This entry describes one TCR beta chain. Germline V gene sequence: CDR1 SGHAT, CDR2 FQNNGV. The CDR3 contains 14 residues. V lost 2 bases and J 6 bases, leaving 11 bases between the germline ends. This specimen belongs to a study of blood T cell repertoires in COVID-19. Across the whole study: PBMCs, B-cell-depleted T cells, or T cells provided the cDNA or gDNA that made up the material.

The assay was immunoSEQ multiplex PCR, and TCRdb's table has in-frame clones only and misses some. The sample has about 270,000 clones, 89% seen once. The V gene is TRBV11-2, the J gene TRBJ2-1, with unresolved D. The sample was peripheral blood. The TCR was taken from a man aged 45-60 years with acute or convalescent COVID-19. The CDR3 region is CASSLRLDANEQFF. The CDR3 DNA sequence: TGTGCCAGCAGCTTAAGGCTAGACGCCAATGAGCAGTTCTTC.